These T cell receptor beta chains were read from a single sample in a study of shared clonotypes between healthy human individuals. Method: immunoSEQ multiplex PCR; TCRdb's copy keeps in-frame clones and lacks some. There are roughly 2,300,000 clones in the sample; 85% to 95% occur only once, and 0.37% lies in the top ten. Source material: naive CD4+ T cells from PBMCs. The origin of the receptors is a man between 18 and 35 years old in good health. Some clones in this sample may be carry-over from other donors' samples. Both conserved end residues are part of each CDR3. Each record gives: clone size, D gene, V gene, J gene, CDR3 protein, CDR3 DNA. D genes are given only for firm matches. Some rows have no size entry. The others give once, few or many, or a class for an expanded clone.

NA,NA,TRBV29-1,TRBJ1-2,CSVSGGGSGYTF,TGCAGCGTTTCAGGAGGGGGGTCTGGCTACACCTTC
NA,TRBD1,TRBV29-1,TRBJ1-1,CSASGQGADTEAFF,TGCAGCGCTTCCGGACAGGGGGCCGACACTGAAGCTTTCTTT
NA,TRBD1,TRBV19,TRBJ1-4,CASSHWDRGREKLFF,TGTGCCAGTAGCCACTGGGACAGGGGTAGGGAAAAACTGTTTTTT
few,NA,TRBV30,TRBJ1-1,CAWKQNTEAFF,TGTGCCTGGAAACAGAACACTGAAGCTTTCTTT
NA,NA,TRBV4-3,TRBJ2-5,CASSHSSRGSRETQYF,TGCGCCAGCAGCCACTCCTCAAGGGGCTCCAGGGAGACCCAGTACTTC
NA,NA,TRBV7-3,TRBJ2-3,CASSGAGRDNTDTQYF,TGTGCCAGCAGCGGAGCAGGGCGGGACAACACAGATACGCAGTATTTT
NA,NA,TRBV9,TRBJ2-3,CASSVTSGSTDTQYF,TGTGCCAGCAGCGTAACCAGCGGGAGCACAGATACGCAGTATTTT
NA,TRBD2,TRBV9,TRBJ2-7,CASSYSGSPLEQYF,TGTGCCAGCAGCTATAGCGGGAGCCCTCTCGAGCAGTACTTC
NA,NA,TRBV5-6,TRBJ1-1,CASSFFLISEAFF,TGTGCCAGCAGCTTTTTCCTCATATCTGAAGCTTTCTTT
NA,TRBD2,TRBV28,TRBJ2-7,CASSLRLAGEQYF,TGTGCCAGCAGTTTACGGCTAGCGGGAGAGCAGTACTTC
NA,TRBD2,TRBV28,TRBJ2-7,CAGTSGSYEQYF,TGTGCGGGGACTAGCGGATCCTACGAGCAGTACTTC
few,TRBD2,TRBV5-6,TRBJ2-3,CASSLRTSGTDTQYF,TGTGCCAGCAGCTTAAGGACTAGCGGCACAGATACGCAGTATTTT
NA,NA,TRBV21-1,TRBJ1-4,CASSKPEGQTNEKLFF,TGTGCCAGCAGCAAACCGGAAGGGCAGACTAATGAAAAACTGTTTTTT
NA,NA,TRBV10-3,TRBJ1-1,CAISRQEMNTEAFF,TGTGCCATCAGCCGACAGGAGATGAACACTGAAGCTTTCTTT
NA,TRBD1,TRBV5-4,TRBJ2-2,CASSAGQGIVSGELFF,TGTGCCAGCAGCGCCGGACAGGGAATTGTCTCCGGGGAGCTGTTTTTT
NA,TRBD1,TRBV28,TRBJ1-2,CASSLGQVYGYTF,TGTGCCAGCAGTCTGGGACAGGTTTATGGCTACACCTTC
NA,NA,TRBV14,TRBJ1-1,CASSQDAREAFF,TGTGCCAGCAGCCAAGACGCCCGGGAAGCTTTCTTT
NA,NA,TRBV6-5,TRBJ2-1,CASSFLGEQFF,TGTGCCAGCAGTTTCCTGGGTGAGCAGTTCTTC
NA,NA,TRBV28,TRBJ1-1,CASIPPQGTEAFF,TGTGCCAGCATCCCACCTCAGGGCACTGAAGCTTTCTTT
NA,NA,TRBV7-2,TRBJ2-1,CASSSGLRRFF,TGTGCCAGCAGCTCCGGACTTCGGCGGTTCTTC
NA,NA,TRBV7-9,TRBJ1-2,CASSLDSRGYTF,TGTGCCAGCAGCTTAGATAGTCGAGGCTACACCTTC
NA,TRBD1,TRBV5-6,TRBJ1-5,CASSPYRDRGGNQPQHF,TGTGCCAGCAGCCCCTACCGGGACAGGGGTGGCAATCAGCCCCAGCATTTT
once,NA,TRBV19,TRBJ1-2,CASRSENYGYTF,TGTGCCAGTAGGTCAGAGAACTATGGCTACACCTTC
NA,TRBD2,TRBV29-1,TRBJ2-7,CSVEDGYGTSGRGYEQYF,TGCAGCGTTGAAGATGGGTACGGGACTAGCGGGAGGGGTTACGAGCAGTACTTC
NA,NA,TRBV6-5,TRBJ2-5,CASSYSRETQYF,TGTGCCAGCAGTTACTCGAGAGAGACCCAGTACTTC
NA,TRBD1,TRBV27,TRBJ2-7,CASSLGQGKIYEQYF,TGTGCCAGCAGTTTGGGACAGGGAAAGATTTACGAGCAGTACTTC
NA,NA,TRBV28,TRBJ2-2,CASSLRTGELFF,TGTGCCAGCAGTCTAAGGACCGGGGAGCTGTTTTTT
NA,NA,TRBV19,TRBJ2-7,CARPPGQYIYEQYF,TGTGCCAGGCCGCCGGGACAATATATCTACGAGCAGTACTTC
NA,NA,TRBV7-2,TRBJ2-3,CASRPGTPGDTQYF,TGTGCCAGCAGACCCGGGACACCAGGAGATACGCAGTATTTT
NA,TRBD2,TRBV9,TRBJ2-5,CASSEGLAGARETQYF,TGTGCCAGCAGCGAGGGACTAGCGGGAGCCCGAGAGACCCAGTACTTC
once,TRBD1,TRBV11-2,TRBJ2-2,CASSPGVGTGYTGELFF,TGTGCCAGCAGCCCAGGGGTCGGGACAGGCTACACCGGGGAGCTGTTTTTT
NA,NA,TRBV28,TRBJ2-3,CASGEAGTDTQYF,TGTGCCAGCGGGGAGGCCGGCACAGATACGCAGTATTTT
NA,NA,TRBV6-1,TRBJ1-1,CASSDQGVNTEAFF,TGTGCCAGCAGTGATCAGGGAGTGAACACTGAAGCTTTCTTT
NA,NA,TRBV7-3,TRBJ2-1,CASSSWGGEQFF,TGTGCCAGCAGCTCATGGGGTGGGGAGCAGTTCTTC
NA,TRBD1,TRBV9,TRBJ1-2,CASSVGQVSYGYTF,TGTGCCAGCAGCGTGGGACAGGTTTCCTATGGCTACACCTTC
NA,NA,TRBV2,TRBJ2-2,CASKMTENTGELFF,TGTGCCAGCAAGATGACAGAGAACACCGGGGAGCTGTTTTTT
NA,TRBD1,TRBV5-1,TRBJ2-1,CASSLGQGDLEQFF,TGCGCCAGCAGTTTGGGACAGGGGGACCTGGAGCAGTTCTTC
NA,TRBD1,TRBV7-6,TRBJ2-2,CASSRTGSGTGELFF,TGTGCCAGCAGCCGGACAGGGTCAGGCACCGGGGAGCTGTTTTTT
once,NA,TRBV30,TRBJ1-1,CAWSTGQKNTEAFF,TGTGCCTGGAGTACGGGACAAAAGAACACTGAAGCTTTCTTT
NA,NA,TRBV7-2,TRBJ2-7,CASSRRRARGAYEQYF,TGTGCCAGCAGCCGACGAAGGGCCAGGGGGGCCTACGAGCAGTACTTC
NA,TRBD1,TRBV5-1,TRBJ2-5,CASSFRTGSETQYF,TGCGCCAGCAGCTTCAGGACAGGGAGTGAGACCCAGTACTTC
NA,NA,TRBV5-1,TRBJ1-4,CASSPSRVADEKLFF,TGCGCCAGCAGCCCGTCGCGGGTGGCGGATGAAAAACTGTTTTTT
NA,NA,TRBV6-1,TRBJ1-5,CASSVLNFKLSGRGQPQHF,TGTGCCAGCAGTGTCCTCAATTTTAAGCTGTCGGGGCGAGGACAGCCCCAGCATTTT
NA,NA,TRBV6-5,TRBJ1-2,CASSYSRGRGYTF,TGTGCCAGCAGTTACTCTAGGGGAAGGGGCTACACCTTC
NA,TRBD1,TRBV13,TRBJ2-7,CASSQTGGEQYF,TGTGCCAGCAGTCAAACAGGGGGCGAGCAGTACTTC
NA,NA,TRBV18,TRBJ1-5,CASSRTDEGPQHF,TGTGCCAGCTCTCGGACAGACGAGGGGCCCCAGCATTTT
NA,TRBD2,TRBV7-6,TRBJ2-1,CASSLAYIVAGGNNEQFF,TGTGCCAGCAGCTTAGCATATATTGTAGCGGGAGGCAACAATGAGCAGTTCTTC
NA,NA,TRBV5-6,TRBJ2-2,CASSLGDLIRGGELFF,TGTGCCAGCAGCTTGGGAGATCTCATTCGGGGCGGGGAGCTGTTTTTT
NA,NA,TRBV5-1,TRBJ1-3,CASSPGIHSGNTIYF,TGCGCCAGCAGCCCAGGAATCCACTCTGGAAACACCATATATTTT
NA,NA,TRBV15,TRBJ2-3,CATSRMADTQYF,TGTGCCACCAGCCGGATGGCAGATACGCAGTATTTT
NA,NA,TRBV10-1,TRBJ2-1,CASSPGTRGRQFF,TGCGCCAGCAGTCCCGGGACTCGGGGTAGGCAGTTCTTC
NA,NA,TRBV19,TRBJ2-7,CASTTSTDSYEQYF,TGTGCCAGTACCACCTCGACAGATTCCTACGAGCAGTACTTC
NA,NA,TRBV19,TRBJ2-1,CASSGLRLMGEQFF,TGTGCCAGTAGTGGACTGAGGTTAATGGGTGAGCAGTTCTTC
NA,NA,TRBV19,TRBJ1-1,CASSQMRVTEAFF,TGTGCCAGTAGTCAAATGAGGGTCACTGAAGCTTTCTTT
NA,NA,TRBV5-8,TRBJ1-1,CASSLAENTEAFF,TGTGCCAGCAGCTTGGCGGAGAACACTGAAGCTTTCTTT
NA,NA,TRBV9,TRBJ2-3,CASSSTPSDTQYF,TGTGCCAGCAGCTCCACACCTTCAGATACGCAGTATTTT
NA,NA,TRBV18,TRBJ2-7,CASSPPNTGSYEQYF,TGTGCCAGCTCACCACCAAACACAGGGTCCTACGAGCAGTACTTC